This is a list of T cell receptor beta chains from one sample in a study of graft-versus-host responses after intestinal transplantation. No cognate antigen is known for these TCRs. Profiling relied on immunoSEQ multiplex PCR, and the TCRdb table lists in-frame clones only, not all of them. The table includes more than 95,000 clones, roughly 87% detected once. The source was unstimulated CD4+ T cells sorted from spleen or lymph node cells, collected before intestinal transplant. These receptors all come from a human donor who received an intestinal transplant. Each CDR3 is given without its conserved first and last residue. Each record gives: CDR3 protein, V gene.

cdr3_aa: ASSLTVSVSGANVLT
v_call: TRBV5-1

cdr3_aa: ASSLVVSGGPGDEQF
v_call: TRBV5-1

cdr3_aa: AWSSDLSGPQH
v_call: TRBV30

cdr3_aa: ASSPAWLNSYEQY
v_call: TRBV11-1

cdr3_aa: ASSSGQTNQPQH
v_call: TRBV7-9

cdr3_aa: ASSEAYRGLNQPQH
v_call: TRBV2

cdr3_aa: ASSPWGKERTDTQY
v_call: TRBV5-6

cdr3_aa: ASSLEADVSDTQY
v_call: TRBV28

cdr3_aa: ASSPRLAGTYNEQF
v_call: TRBV7-9

cdr3_aa: ASSKDPGQSSYEQY
v_call: TRBV21-1

cdr3_aa: ASSTRQGGQPQH
v_call: TRBV6-5

cdr3_aa: ASSLDRITYEQY
v_call: TRBV5-4

cdr3_aa: ASRQGAETQY
v_call: TRBV5-1

cdr3_aa: ASRLAGFSSYEQY
v_call: TRBV6-5

cdr3_aa: ASNMGGTNTGELF
v_call: TRBV11-1

cdr3_aa: ASSEWVGEQY
v_call: TRBV2